This paragraph covers one T cell receptor (beta chain) sequence. Its target is not known. Method: immunoSEQ multiplex PCR; TCRdb's copy keeps in-frame clones and lacks some. Of some 160,000 clones in the sample, 85% to 90% were seen once. The data are from a study of cytomegalovirus exposure and HLA in healthy donors. Study context: Per a later analysis, the 550 to 850 first-cohort and some 110 validation repertoires shared one platform. Findings and caveats of the study: TCR clusters originating in the first cohort tended to co-occur in the approximately 120 validation repertoires, according to a later analysis.

The germline gives CDR1 MDHEN, CDR2 SYDVKM. The CDR3 length is 15 residues. Trimming cost V 1 base and J 2 bases, with 9 bases left between them. The rearrangement links TRBV28 to TRBJ1-5; D not certain. The sequence was obtained from a man aged 18 to 30 in good health and CMV-seronegative. The source material was PBMCs. CDR3 in amino acids: CASSLSGGGNQPQHF. DNA of the CDR3: TGTGCCAGCAGTTTATCTGGCGGCGGCAATCAGCCCCAGCATTTT.